Listed below are T cell receptor beta chains from one sample, sequenced in a study of blood T cells in healthy people across ages. TCRdb passed the 5' RACE reads through MiXCR, listing each CDR3 protein once. The sample records 800,000 or so distinct CDR3 sequences, just under 25% being singletons. These data were also filed under a second study, of T cells of mothers and their children.

Sequencing was carried out using blood. The receptors stem from a boy younger than 18 in good health. Each CDR3 is given with its conserved first and last residue.

>TRBV20-1|TRBJ2-7
CSAEDRGGSYEQYF
>TRBV5-1|TRBJ2-5
CASSHGTSGIQETQYF
>TRBV12-3/TRBV12-4|TRBJ1-3
CASRSTGVGNTIYF
>TRBV7-7|TRBJ2-2
CASSPIQSRNTGELFF
>TRBV27|TRBJ2-4
CASRGVSTKNIQYF
>TRBV7-2|TRBJ2-5
CASSRGLAGGGQETQYF
>TRBV11-2|TRBJ2-7
CASSHGTGGAYEQYF
>TRBV4-3|TRBJ1-5
CASSQDHRVDNQPQHF
>TRBV7-2|TRBJ2-2
CASSQRQGSTGELFF
>TRBV12-3/TRBV12-4|TRBJ2-3
CASSFWQGIDTQYF
>TRBV10-3|TRBJ2-5
CAISPTGGIETQYF
>TRBV20-1|TRBJ1-5
CSARDQGEPQHF